This TCR beta chain stems from a study of blood T cell repertoires in COVID-19. Study summary: Spain, Italy and the United States supplied samples that represented acute and convalescent COVID-19. Sources were T cells, B-cell-depleted T cells, or PBMCs; the material itself was cDNA or gDNA.

The V gene end was trimmed by 5 bases and the J gene end by 7 bases; junction bases not matched to a gene: 11. The CDR3 is made up of 16 amino acids. Germline V gene data show CDR1 as MDHEN and CDR2 as SYDVKM. Study processing details: Estimation of nucleated cell counts relied on the amplification of reference gene primers. The assay was immunoSEQ multiplex PCR, and TCRdb's table has in-frame clones only and misses some. D and trimming were read from the DNA, whereas the V and J calls and clone size are those reported in that table. The table records 150,000 to 180,000 clones, approximately 90% of them present only once.

Input material: peripheral blood. The clonotype comes from a woman aged 70-85 years with acute or convalescent COVID-19. The rearrangement joins TRBV28 to TRBJ2-2; 9 bases line up with TRBD2. CDR3 DNA: TGTGCCAGCAGTCCCCGACTAGTAGCGGGGGACGGGGAGCTGTTTTTT. Translating it yields CASSPRLVAGDGELFF.